This TCR beta chain was profiled in a study of T cell responses to AZD1222 COVID-19 vaccine. On the study more broadly: Investigators merged groups given second doses at roughly 4 or roughly 12 weeks.

Data came from immunoSEQ multiplex PCR; TCRdb stores just in-frame clones and leaves some out. The profile shows 90,000 to 150,000 clones, approximately 87% of them singletons. Study observations and caveats: Clonal diversity was possibly underestimated, and the donors were mostly white British, with more females. It was only 6 or 7 AZD1222 recipients who were seropositive at baseline.

In regard to this clone: Its specificity is not known.

This CDR3 contains 15 residues. V was trimmed by 3 bases and J by 2 bases, leaving 9 bases between them. Germline lookup yields CDR1 SGDLS and CDR2 YYNGEE. This chain uses TRBV9 with TRBJ2-6, with D possibly TRBD2 on 5 matching bases. The sequence derives from an adult in good health. This specimen was peripheral blood, taken on day 0 of AZD1222 vaccination. In nucleotides, the CDR3 is TGTGCCAGCAGCGCGACCGGGGCTGGGGCCAACGTCCTGACTTTC. It codes for CASSATGAGANVLTF.